These 27 T cell receptor beta chains were sequenced from one sample in a study of blood T cell repertoires in COVID-19. TCRdb's copy holds only in-frame clones and misses some; the assay was immunoSEQ multiplex PCR. The sample holds roughly 50,000 clones, 86% seen once. The sequenced sample was peripheral blood. All receptors come from a woman aged 80 or older with acute or convalescent COVID-19.

This sequence joins TRBV20-1 and TRBJ2-6; the D gene is possibly TRBD1 (6 bases). The germline V and J ends were trimmed by 3 bases and 2 bases, with 8 bases remaining between them. This CDR3 spans 14 amino acids. Germline V gene sequence: CDR1 DFQATT, CDR2 SNEGSKA (reference sequence). The CDR3 is CSASSGAGANVLTF. DNA for the CDR3: TGCAGTGCTAGTTCAGGGGCTGGGGCCAACGTCCTGACTTTC.

A few counts support this clone. This chain joins TRBV6-6 and TRBJ1-5, with a weak D call TRBD1 (5 bases). Deletions cut 8 bases from V and 7 bases from J, with 12 bases between. Germline CDR1 is MNHNY and CDR2 is SVGAGI (reference sequence). CDR3 size: 12 residues. Written as DNA, the CDR3 is TGTGCCAGCGACCAGGGTGGCCAGCCCCAGCATTTT. The encoded protein is CASDQGGQPQHF.

In DNA form, the CDR3 reads TGTGCCAGCAGCTTGGGCTCGGGAGGGCGGACCCAGTACTTC. Residues: CASSLGSGGRTQYF. The rearrangement joins TRBV7-9 to TRBJ2-5; 8 nucleotides agree with TRBD2. V shed 3 bases and J 7 bases; nucleotides not matched to a gene: 7. Germline assignment: CDR1 SEHNR and CDR2 FQNEAQ (reference sequence). CDR3 length: 14 amino acids.

This chain links TRBV30 with TRBJ1-1; 8 bases are a match to TRBD1. Germline V CDR1 and CDR2: GTSNPN, SVGIG (reference sequence). V was clipped by 1 base and J by 3 bases; unmatched bases: 1. This CDR3 is 13 amino acids long. The CDR3 sequence: CAWSDRGDTEAFF. As DNA, the CDR3 is TGTGCCTGGAGTGACAGGGGGGACACTGAAGCTTTCTTT.

This clone was observed a handful of times. The V gene is TRBV5-4, the J gene TRBJ2-1; TRBD2 matches at 9 bases. This CDR3 comprises 15 residues. CDR1 is SGHNT and CDR2 is YYREEE in the germline V gene (reference sequence). Trimming removed 4 bases from V and 10 bases from J; junction bases left unmatched: 12. The CDR3 region is CASSPTGTSLGEQFF. The DNA of the CDR3 is TGTGCCAGCAGCCCGACCGGGACTAGCCTTGGGGAGCAGTTCTTC.

The chain employs TRBV9 and TRBJ2-5; D might be TRBD2 (6 bases). The V and J ends lost 4 bases and 5 bases respectively, with 27 bases between them. The germline CDR1 and CDR2 sequences are SGDLS and YYNGEE. This CDR3 has 18 amino acids. The CDR3 sequence is CASSPRGHIGTVLETQYF. The CDR3 DNA sequence: TGTGCCAGCAGCCCGAGGGGCCACATTGGGACTGTTCTGGAGACCCAGTACTTC.

The count of this clone is one. This sequence joins TRBV4-2 and TRBJ2-7; D is uncertain. This CDR3 contains 13 residues. Trimming shortened V by 1 base and J by 7 bases, and 11 bases separated the two germline ends. Germline V gene data show CDR1 as LGHNA and CDR2 as YNFKEQ. The DNA for the CDR3 is TGTGCCAGCAGCCAAGGTGACTCACGGGAGCAGTACTTC. Protein sequence: CASSQGDSREQYF.

The chain joins TRBV11-2 to TRBJ1-1; D not certain. CDR1 is SGHAT and CDR2 is FQNNGV in the germline V gene. This CDR3 contains 16 residues. The V gene lost 2 bases and the J gene lost 0 bases, with 13 bases spanning the gap. The CDR3 region has the DNA TGTGCCAGCAGCTTACAAAGGGAGTGGTTGAACACTGAAGCTTTCTTT. Translating gives CASSLQREWLNTEAFF.

V and J are TRBV5-4 and TRBJ1-2, with 7 bases aligning to TRBD1. V trimming: 4 bases; J trimming: 8 bases; junction bases outside the gene matches: 8. The CDR3 extends over 13 amino acids. Germline V gene sequence: CDR1 SGHNT, CDR2 YYREEE (reference sequence). DNA of the CDR3: TGTGCCAGCAGCGTAAACAGGGGCGGCGGCTACACCTTC. As protein: CASSVNRGGGYTF.

This clone came up a few times. The chain has TRBV6-5 and TRBJ2-5; D uncertain. Germline CDR1 reads MNHEY; CDR2 reads SVGAGI. With 11 bases removed from V and 4 bases from J, the gap between germline ends came to 14 bases. There are 12 residues in the CDR3. The CDR3 region is CAGAFTGETQYF. The CDR3 DNA sequence: TGTGCCGGAGCTTTTACCGGAGAGACCCAGTACTTC.

The rearrangement joins TRBV6-5 to TRBJ1-6; no clear D. The CDR3 consists of 13 residues. The germline V gene encodes CDR1 MNHEY and CDR2 SVGAGI. The V end was cut by 4 bases, the J end by 8 bases, with 9 bases between. CDR3 DNA sequence: TGTGCCAGCAGTTCGCACACCGATTCACCCCTCCACTTT. Amino acid sequence: CASSSHTDSPLHF.

The chain combines TRBV5-4 with TRBJ2-1; 9 bases are shared with TRBD2. Germline values: CDR1 SGHNT, CDR2 YYREEE (reference sequence). The ends lost 0 bases at V and 4 bases at J; junction bases unmatched: 8. The CDR3 is made up of 17 amino acids. The CDR3 here is CASSLDGSGGSYNEQFF. The CDR3 region has the DNA TGTGCCAGCAGCTTGGATGGTAGCGGGGGCTCTTACAATGAGCAGTTCTTC.

V is TRBV2 and J is TRBJ2-7; 9 nucleotides align to TRBD1. Germline V gene lookup returns CDR1 SNHLY and CDR2 FYNNEI. The ends lost 2 bases at V and 1 base at J; junction bases unmatched: 3. CDR3 length: 15 residues. The CDR3 is CASSEPGQGSYEQYF. The CDR3 DNA sequence: TGTGCCAGCAGTGAACCTGGACAGGGGTCCTACGAGCAGTACTTC.

The chain combines TRBV3-1 (or the pseudogene TRBV3-2) with TRBJ2-7, with a possible D match to TRBD1 (6 bases). Looked up from germline, CDR1 is LGHDT and CDR2 is YNNKEL (reference sequence). The CDR3 runs 13 residues. The V end lost 6 bases, the J end lost 0 bases, and 9 bases lay between the germline ends. This CDR3 is CASRRTASYEQYF. In DNA, the CDR3 is TGTGCCAGCAGAAGGACAGCCTCCTACGAGCAGTACTTC.

This chain joins TRBV29-1 and TRBJ1-2; 7 bases align to TRBD1. V shed 7 bases and J 3 bases; nucleotides not matched to a gene: 2. Germline-derived CDR1 and CDR2 are SQVTM and ANQGSEA. The CDR3 extends over 11 amino acids. DNA for the CDR3: TGCAGCGCCGGGACAGACTATGGCTACACCTTC. It is translated as CSAGTDYGYTF.

J is TRBJ1-2 and V is TRBV7-2, with D perhaps TRBD1 (5 bases). The CDR3 sequence is 15 residues long. Germline V gene sequence: CDR1 SGHTA, CDR2 FQGNSA. The V and J ends lost 5 bases and 0 bases respectively, with 13 bases between them. CDR3 sequence (DNA): TGTGCCAGCAGCCCGCGGGACGGCTCTAACTATGGCTACACCTTC. Translation: CASSPRDGSNYGYTF.

This clone was observed a handful of times. The chain has TRBV19 and TRBJ2-2, with D possibly matching TRBD2 (6 bases). Germline loops: CDR1 LNHDA, CDR2 SQIVND (reference sequence). Deletions cut 1 base from V and 5 bases from J, with 11 bases between. This CDR3 is 15 amino acids long. The CDR3 bases are TGTGCCAGTAGTATAGTGGGGGGAGGAACCGGGGAGCTGTTTTTT. Its protein is CASSIVGGGTGELFF.

The J gene is TRBJ2-3, the V gene TRBV5-1; D possibly corresponds to TRBD2 (6 bases). This CDR3 is 14 amino acids long. Trimming took off 5 bases at V and 0 bases at J, with 10 bases between the two ends. CDR1 and CDR2 (germline): SGHRS, YFSETQ. CDR3 sequence: CASSSGFSTDTQYF. The DNA for the CDR3 is TGCGCCAGCAGTAGCGGTTTCAGCACAGATACGCAGTATTTT. Using reference TRBV5-1 and TRBJ2-3 for the parts outside the CDR3, the full variable domain is KAGVTQTPRYLIKTRGQQVTLSCSPISGHRSVSWYQQTPGQGLQFLFEYFSETQRNKGNFPGRFSGRQFSNSRSEMNVSTLELGDSALYLCASSSGFSTDTQYFGPGTRLTVL.

This clone was seen only a few times. The rearrangement links TRBV2 to TRBJ2-7; D is uncertain. Trimming removed 6 bases at V and 3 bases at J, with 9 bases between. CDR1 and CDR2 (germline): SNHLY, FYNNEI. This CDR3 spans 12 amino acids. The CDR3 loop is CASSAAVYEQYF. The CDR3 DNA sequence: TGTGCCAGCAGCGCCGCGGTCTACGAGCAGTACTTC.

This sequence joins TRBV6-2 or TRBV6-3 and TRBJ1-2, with TRBD1 identical over 9 bases. Germline CDR1 reads MNHEY; CDR2 reads SVGEGT. After removal of 7 bases from V and 4 bases from J, the junction contained 4 bases not matched to a gene. The CDR3 is made up of 13 amino acids. CDR3 amino acids: CASTPTGGYGYTF. CDR3 bases: TGTGCCAGCACCCCGACAGGGGGCTATGGCTACACCTTC.

This clone was seen once. The gene calls are TRBV15 and TRBJ2-7, with 7 nucleotides matching TRBD2. The CDR3 loop spans 14 amino acids. Trimming at V came to 4 bases and at J to 4 bases, leaving 7 bases not matched to a gene. The V gene's germline CDR1 is LNHNV and CDR2 YYDKDF (reference sequence). The CDR3 DNA follows: TGTGCCACCAGCACGCCCTCCGGGGGGTACGAGCAGTACTTC. It yields the protein CATSTPSGGYEQYF.

In regard to this clone: At the DNA level, this CDR3 is encoded by other sequences in the same sample as well. This rearrangement joins TRBV11-2 to TRBJ2-5; 10 nucleotides line up with TRBD2. The CDR3 is 15 amino acids. CDR1 SGHAT and CDR2 FQNNGV come from the germline V gene. Trimming removed 3 bases from V and 2 bases from J; junction bases left unmatched: 3. The CDR3 protein is CASSLQRGGQETQYF. DNA of the CDR3: TGTGCCAGCAGCTTGCAGCGGGGGGGACAAGAGACCCAGTACTTC.

J is TRBJ1-3 and V is TRBV2; the D is unclear. Germline CDR1 SNHLY, CDR2 FYNNEI. Trimming stripped 4 bases from V and 0 bases from J, with 10 bases between. This CDR3 is built from 15 residues. The CDR3 spells CASSGTSPSGNTIYF. The CDR3 region has the DNA TGTGCCAGCAGTGGGACTTCACCCTCTGGAAACACCATATATTTT.

V and J are TRBV19 and TRBJ1-5; the match to TRBD1 covers 8 bases. CDR1 and CDR2 from the germline V gene are LNHDA and SQIVND (reference sequence). This CDR3 has 17 residues. J was trimmed by 4 bases and V by 1 base; bases with no gene match: 9. This chain's CDR3 is CASSIGGQGAVNQPQHF. As DNA, the CDR3 is TGTGCCAGTAGTATAGGGGGGCAGGGGGCAGTAAATCAGCCCCAGCATTTT.

The chain recombines TRBV19 with TRBJ1-5; 9 nucleotides line up with TRBD1. V was pared by 10 bases and J by 0 bases, with 7 bases of the junction left unmatched. The CDR3 runs 15 residues. The germline gives CDR1 LNHDA, CDR2 SQIVND (reference sequence). The CDR3 nucleotides read TGTGCCACCGAGACAGGGGGGAATAGCAATCAGCCCCAGCATTTT. Protein sequence: CATETGGNSNQPQHF.

The rearrangement joins TRBV21-1 to TRBJ1-4. TRBV21-1 is deemed a pseudogene. The CDR3 consists of 12 residues. CDR3 in amino acids: CASIWPREKLFF. The CDR3 region has the DNA TGTGCCAGCATCTGGCCGAGGGAAAAACTGTTTTTT.

This clone has a single count. V usage is TRBV14 and J usage is TRBJ2-2; 13 positions match TRBD2. The CDR3 contains 18 residues. Germline trimming cut 4 bases from V and 1 base from J; bases unmatched to any gene: 6. CDR1 is SGHDN and CDR2 is FVKESK in the germline V gene. CDR3 in DNA: TGTGCCAGCAGCCTAGGACTAGCGGGGGTCTGGAACACCGGGGAGCTGTTTTTT. Amino acids: CASSLGLAGVWNTGELFF. Filled out from reference TRBV14 and TRBJ2-2, the complete variable domain reads EAGVTQFPSHSVIEKGQTVTLRCDPISGHDNLYWYRRVMGKEIKFLLHFVKESKQDESGMPNNRFLAERTGGTYSTLKVQPAELEDSGVYFCASSLGLAGVWNTGELFFGEGSRLTVL.